This is a list of T cell receptor beta chains from one sample in a study of OX40 agonist ivuxolimab in advanced cancers. Assay: immunoSEQ multiplex PCR; the TCRdb copy retains only in-frame clones and omits some. The sample contains about 28,000 clones, 84% of which appear only once. The sequencing here drew on CD4+ or CD8+ T cells sorted from blood, taken in a trial of the OX40 agonist ivuxolimab. The receptors here all came from an adult with an advanced solid tumor such as melanoma, head and neck, liver or kidney cancer. CDR3s include the opening cysteine and the closing phenylalanine or tryptophan. The D gene is left open where the match is weak. Clone size appears in some rows only: once, few, many, or a class for an expanded clone.

j_gene: TRBJ2-1
d_gene: NA
v_gene: TRBV7-6
abundance: NA
CDR3nt: TGTGCCAGCAGCTTAGCGGGGGGAAAGGATGAGCAGTTCTTC
CDR3aa: CASSLAGGKDEQFF

j_gene: TRBJ1-1
d_gene: NA
v_gene: TRBV27
abundance: NA
CDR3nt: TGTGCCAGCAGTTTAACACCGAACACTGAAGCTTTCTTT
CDR3aa: CASSLTPNTEAFF

j_gene: TRBJ2-7
d_gene: NA
v_gene: TRBV6-5
abundance: NA
CDR3nt: TGTGCCAGCAGTTACGGGTCAGGGGTTCGCTACGAGCAGTACTTC
CDR3aa: CASSYGSGVRYEQYF

j_gene: TRBJ1-5
d_gene: NA
v_gene: TRBV7-2
abundance: NA
CDR3nt: TGTGCCAGCAGCTACCGAAATCAGCCCCAGCATTTT
CDR3aa: CASSYRNQPQHF

j_gene: TRBJ2-7
d_gene: TRBD2
v_gene: TRBV5-6
abundance: few
CDR3nt: TGTGCCAGCAGAAATGGACTAGCGGGATTCAACGAGCAGTACTTC
CDR3aa: CASRNGLAGFNEQYF

j_gene: TRBJ2-3
d_gene: TRBD2
v_gene: TRBV4-1
abundance: NA
CDR3nt: TGCGCCAGCAGCGCGACTAGCGGGGCAGATACGCAGTATTTT
CDR3aa: CASSATSGADTQYF

j_gene: TRBJ2-4
d_gene: NA
v_gene: TRBV9
abundance: NA
CDR3nt: TGTGCCAGCAGCGTAGTGGAGGGGTCAAACATTCAGTACTTC
CDR3aa: CASSVVEGSNIQYF

j_gene: TRBJ2-7
d_gene: NA
v_gene: TRBV4-1
abundance: NA
CDR3nt: TGCGCCAGCAGCCAAGATCGAGGGGGGGTGGAGCAGTACTTC
CDR3aa: CASSQDRGGVEQYF

j_gene: TRBJ1-1
d_gene: NA
v_gene: TRBV10-1
abundance: NA
CDR3nt: TGCGCCAGCAGTGAAAAACTGAACACTGAAGCTTTCTTT
CDR3aa: CASSEKLNTEAFF

j_gene: TRBJ2-5
d_gene: NA
v_gene: TRBV14
abundance: NA
CDR3nt: TGTGCCAGCAGCCAAGAGATCGGCTGGGGGACCCAGTACTTC
CDR3aa: CASSQEIGWGTQYF

j_gene: TRBJ2-7
d_gene: NA
v_gene: TRBV5-5
abundance: NA
CDR3nt: TGTGCCAGCAGCTCCCATCAGTCGGCTTACGAGCAGTACTTC
CDR3aa: CASSSHQSAYEQYF

j_gene: TRBJ2-1
d_gene: NA
v_gene: TRBV6-5
abundance: NA
CDR3nt: TGTGCCAGCAGTTACTACCAGGGGTCGAGCAATGAGCAGTTCTTC
CDR3aa: CASSYYQGSSNEQFF

j_gene: TRBJ1-1
d_gene: NA
v_gene: TRBV5-6
abundance: once
CDR3nt: TGTGCCAGCAGCTTCACAGCCCACCTTGTCTTT
CDR3aa: CASSFTAHLVF

j_gene: TRBJ2-5
d_gene: NA
v_gene: TRBV7-2
abundance: few
CDR3nt: TGTGCCAGCAGCCCCTCCGTCGGTTTAGAGACCCAGTACTTC
CDR3aa: CASSPSVGLETQYF

j_gene: TRBJ2-5
d_gene: NA
v_gene: TRBV29-1
abundance: NA
CDR3nt: TGCAGCGTTGAATTCCGGGGCCAGGAGACCCAGTACTTC
CDR3aa: CSVEFRGQETQYF

j_gene: TRBJ2-1
d_gene: TRBD1
v_gene: TRBV19
abundance: NA
CDR3nt: TGTGCCAGTAGTAGGACAGGGTGGGATGAGCAGTTCTTC
CDR3aa: CASSRTGWDEQFF

j_gene: TRBJ2-7
d_gene: TRBD1
v_gene: TRBV6-6
abundance: NA
CDR3nt: TGTGCCAGCAGTTACAGGACAGGGCTGTACGAGCAGTACTTC
CDR3aa: CASSYRTGLYEQYF

j_gene: TRBJ1-1
d_gene: NA
v_gene: TRBV9
abundance: NA
CDR3nt: TGTGCCAGCAGCGGAAGCGAGGCGCGAGCTTTCTTT
CDR3aa: CASSGSEARAFF

j_gene: TRBJ1-2
d_gene: TRBD1
v_gene: TRBV14
abundance: few
CDR3nt: TGTGCCAGCAGCTCCCAGAGACAGGGACGATATGGCTACACCTTC
CDR3aa: CASSSQRQGRYGYTF

j_gene: TRBJ1-1
d_gene: TRBD1
v_gene: TRBV10-3
abundance: NA
CDR3nt: TGTGCCATCACTCCCGGGACAGGGGGCCGGCGGGCCACTGAAGCTTTCTTT
CDR3aa: CAITPGTGGRRATEAFF

j_gene: TRBJ2-1
d_gene: NA
v_gene: TRBV28
abundance: NA
CDR3nt: TGTGCCAGCAGCCCCGGGGGGCGGAAACCCTACAATGAGCAGTTCTTC
CDR3aa: CASSPGGRKPYNEQFF

j_gene: TRBJ2-2
d_gene: TRBD2
v_gene: TRBV11-3
abundance: NA
CDR3nt: TGTGCCAGCAGCCTTCCGGAGGCGGGGGGGATATATGGCGGGGAGCTGTTTTTT
CDR3aa: CASSLPEAGGIYGGELFF

j_gene: TRBJ2-5
d_gene: NA
v_gene: TRBV5-5
abundance: NA
CDR3nt: TGTGCCAGCAGTGGGGACCCTCAGGAGACCCAGTACTTC
CDR3aa: CASSGDPQETQYF

j_gene: TRBJ2-2
d_gene: NA
v_gene: TRBV7-3
abundance: large
CDR3nt: TGTGCCAGCAGTGTGGGGTCCGGGGAGCTGTTTTTT
CDR3aa: CASSVGSGELFF

j_gene: TRBJ2-7
d_gene: NA
v_gene: TRBV4-2
abundance: once
CDR3nt: TGTGCCAGCAGAAGCGGAGTTGCCGATTACGAGCAGTACTTC
CDR3aa: CASRSGVADYEQYF

j_gene: TRBJ2-1
d_gene: TRBD2
v_gene: TRBV11-3
abundance: NA
CDR3nt: TGTGCCAGCAGCACGCGGACTAGCGGATCCTACAATGAGCAGTTCTTC
CDR3aa: CASSTRTSGSYNEQFF

j_gene: TRBJ2-7
d_gene: NA
v_gene: TRBV11-2
abundance: few
CDR3nt: TGTGCCAGCAGCCAAAGGCTTTCCTACGAGCAGTACTTC
CDR3aa: CASSQRLSYEQYF

j_gene: TRBJ1-1
d_gene: NA
v_gene: TRBV19
abundance: NA
CDR3nt: TGTGCCAGTAGTATTGGGGCAGGGGACACTGAAGCTTTCTTT
CDR3aa: CASSIGAGDTEAFF

j_gene: TRBJ2-7
d_gene: NA
v_gene: TRBV19
abundance: NA
CDR3nt: TGTGCCAGTAGTCCACGAGGGACGGTTTCCTACGAGCAGTACTTC
CDR3aa: CASSPRGTVSYEQYF

j_gene: TRBJ1-1
d_gene: NA
v_gene: TRBV19
abundance: NA
CDR3nt: TGTGCCAGTAGTATCTCCCTGAACACTGAAGCTTTCTTT
CDR3aa: CASSISLNTEAFF

j_gene: TRBJ2-7
d_gene: TRBD1
v_gene: TRBV2
abundance: NA
CDR3nt: TGTGCCAGAGTGGACAGGGTCTCCTACGAGCAGTACTTC
CDR3aa: CARVDRVSYEQYF

j_gene: TRBJ2-3
d_gene: NA
v_gene: TRBV5-6
abundance: NA
CDR3nt: TGTGCCAGCAGCTTTAGCTCAGATACGCAGTATTTT
CDR3aa: CASSFSSDTQYF

j_gene: TRBJ2-2
d_gene: TRBD1
v_gene: TRBV10-3
abundance: NA
CDR3nt: TGTGCCATCAGTGAGCCCAGGGACAGGGGGGACCCCGACACCGGGGAGCTGTTTTTT
CDR3aa: CAISEPRDRGDPDTGELFF